What follows describes a single TCR beta chain. The CDR3 is 12 amino acids. The V gene's germline CDR1 is LGHNA and CDR2 YNFKEQ. V dropped 8 bases and J dropped 8 bases, with 12 bases sitting between them. This specimen belongs to a study of control samples from healthy donors and cancer patients. Only in-frame clones appear in the TCRdb table, and some are missing; sequencing was by immunoSEQ multiplex PCR. This table holds 99,000 or so clones, almost 85% found once. The sample consisted of blood. The source of this sequence is a man aged 60 to 75 in good health. The V and J genes are TRBV4-2 and TRBJ2-2, with no clear D. The CDR3 DNA follows: TGTGCCAGCGAATCCAAGACTGGGGAGCTGTTTTTT. It is translated as CASESKTGELFF.